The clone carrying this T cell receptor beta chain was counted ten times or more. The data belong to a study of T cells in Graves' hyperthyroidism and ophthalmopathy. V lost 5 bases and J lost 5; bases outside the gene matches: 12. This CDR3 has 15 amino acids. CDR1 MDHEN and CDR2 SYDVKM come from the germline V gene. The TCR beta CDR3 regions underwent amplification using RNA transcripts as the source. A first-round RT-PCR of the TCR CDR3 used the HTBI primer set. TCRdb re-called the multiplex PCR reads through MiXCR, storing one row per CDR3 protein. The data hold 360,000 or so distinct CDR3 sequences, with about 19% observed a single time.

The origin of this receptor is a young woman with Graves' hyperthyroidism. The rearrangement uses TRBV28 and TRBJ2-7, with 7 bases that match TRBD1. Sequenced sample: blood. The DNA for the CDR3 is TGTGCCAGCAGTCCCCCGGGACAGCCTCCCAACGAGCAGTACTTC. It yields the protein CASSPPGQPPNEQYF.